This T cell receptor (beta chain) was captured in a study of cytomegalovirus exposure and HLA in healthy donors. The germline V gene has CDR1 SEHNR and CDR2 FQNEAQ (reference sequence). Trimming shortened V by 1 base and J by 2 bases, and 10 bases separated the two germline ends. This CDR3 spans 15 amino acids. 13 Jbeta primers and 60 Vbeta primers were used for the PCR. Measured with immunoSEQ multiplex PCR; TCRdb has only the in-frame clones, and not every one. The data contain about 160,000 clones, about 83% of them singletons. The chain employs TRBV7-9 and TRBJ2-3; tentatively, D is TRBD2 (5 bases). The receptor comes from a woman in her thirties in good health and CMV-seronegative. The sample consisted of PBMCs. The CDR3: CASSLGNGITDTQYF. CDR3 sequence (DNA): TGTGCCAGCAGCTTAGGGAACGGGATCACAGATACGCAGTATTTT.